This entry lists 20 T cell receptor beta chains sequenced from one sample in a study of cytomegalovirus exposure and HLA in healthy donors. Using immunoSEQ multiplex PCR, the repertoire was profiled, and TCRdb retains in-frame clones only, with some absent. The sample records about 120,000 clones, around 88% being singletons. What was sequenced was PBMCs. The receptors here all came from a man younger than 35 in good health and CMV-seronegative.

This clone was recorded once. The genes are TRBV5-1 and TRBJ2-3; 8 bases line up with TRBD2. The germline V gene has CDR1 SGHRS and CDR2 YFSETQ. This CDR3 spans 16 amino acids. Germline trimming cut 2 bases from V and 4 bases from J; bases unmatched to any gene: 9. The CDR3 loop reads CASSFNGGASSDTQYF. CDR3 nucleotide sequence: TGCGCCAGCAGCTTCAACGGGGGGGCCAGTTCAGATACGCAGTATTTT.

The V gene is TRBV6-6, the J gene TRBJ1-2, with a possible D match to TRBD1 (6 bases). Per germline, CDR1 MNHNY and CDR2 SVGAGI (reference sequence). V lost 5 bases and J 8 bases, leaving 21 bases between the germline ends. CDR3 size: 15 residues. DNA of the CDR3: TGTGCCAGCAGTACTAGAGGACAGACGGTCCGCGGCTACACCTTC. Translated, it gives CASSTRGQTVRGYTF.

The gene calls are TRBV28 and TRBJ2-2; D perhaps matches TRBD1 (5 bases). The CDR3 has 13 residues. V lost 8 bases to trimming and J lost 0 bases, with 7 bases between them. The germline CDR1 and CDR2 sequences are MDHEN and SYDVKM. The CDR3 nucleotides are TGTGCCAGCGACAGCCCGAACACCGGGGAGCTGTTTTTT. Residues: CASDSPNTGELFF.

This clone was seen a few times. This sequence joins TRBV11-3 and TRBJ1-3; D uncertain. Germline V gene sequence: CDR1 SGHNT, CDR2 YENEEA. The CDR3 runs 14 residues. Trimming took off 4 bases at V and 1 base at J, with 8 bases between the two ends. The CDR3 sequence: CASSSTYSGNTIYF. Here the CDR3 DNA reads TGTGCCAGCAGCTCGACATATTCTGGAAACACCATATATTTT.

This clone was seen only a few times. This chain uses TRBV4-1 with TRBJ2-4, with TRBD1 identical over 9 bases. In germline, CDR1 is MGHRA, CDR2 YSYEKL. J lost 11 bases, V lost 4 bases, and 3 bases had no gene match. CDR3 size: 12 residues. Here the CDR3 reads CASSPQGAFQYF. DNA of the CDR3: TGCGCCAGCAGCCCACAGGGGGCATTTCAGTACTTC.

The chain employs TRBV5-4 and TRBJ2-7; weak D call: TRBD1 (6 bases). This CDR3 is 13 amino acids long. Germline V gene sequence: CDR1 SGHNT, CDR2 YYREEE (reference sequence). With 4 bases removed from V and 4 bases from J, the gap between germline ends came to 12 bases. The CDR3 nucleotides read TGTGCCAGCAGCACCCGGGACAATTACGAGCAGTACTTC. It yields the protein CASSTRDNYEQYF.

V gene TRBV30 combines with J gene TRBJ1-6, with a possible D match to TRBD1 (5 bases). Trimming removed 3 bases from V and 14 bases from J, with 17 bases in between. The CDR3 loop spans 13 amino acids. Germline V gene lookup returns CDR1 GTSNPN and CDR2 SVGIG (reference sequence). CDR3 sequence reads: CAWSDTQRGSLHF. The CDR3 DNA follows: TGTGCCTGGAGCGACACTCAAAGGGGATCCCTCCACTTT.

The chain employs TRBV6-5 and TRBJ1-5; D perhaps matches TRBD1 (6 bases). The CDR3 contains 15 residues. V lost 0 bases to trimming and J lost 9 bases, with 15 bases between them. The germline CDR1 and CDR2 sequences are MNHEY and SVGAGI. Written as DNA, the CDR3 is TGTGCCAGCAGTTACTCTCGCCAGGGGAACCTGCCCCAGCATTTT. Amino acid sequence: CASSYSRQGNLPQHF.

The genes are TRBV28 and TRBJ2-7; 8 bases map to TRBD2. Germline V lookup: CDR1 MDHEN, CDR2 SYDVKM. V was clipped by 3 bases and J by 4 bases; unmatched bases: 5. CDR3 size: 14 residues. The CDR3 is CASSFNGRGYEQYF. Here the CDR3 DNA reads TGTGCCAGCAGTTTCAACGGGAGGGGTTACGAGCAGTACTTC.

The genes are TRBV6-5 and TRBJ2-5; tentatively, D is TRBD2 (6 bases). The V end was cut by 2 bases, the J end by 3 bases, with 13 bases between. CDR3 length equals 15 residues. Per the germline V gene, CDR1 is MNHEY and CDR2 is SVGAGI. CDR3 sequence: CASSYTPWEEETQYF. The CDR3 coding sequence is TGTGCCAGCAGTTACACCCCGTGGGAGGAAGAGACCCAGTACTTC.

This sequence joins TRBV11-3 and TRBJ2-2, with TRBD1 matching over 7 bases. After removal of 4 bases from V and 5 bases from J, the junction contained 7 bases not matched to a gene. Germline V CDR1 and CDR2: SGHNT, YENEEA. The CDR3 contains 15 residues. The CDR3 coding sequence is TGTGCCAGCAGCTACAGGGGAGACCAGACCGGGGAGCTGTTTTTT. Translation gives CASSYRGDQTGELFF.

V usage is TRBV6-6 and J usage is TRBJ1-1; TRBD1 might be the D (6 bases). V lost 7 bases and J lost 11, with 20 bases in between. Germline loops: CDR1 MNHNY, CDR2 SVGAGI (reference sequence). The length of the CDR3 is 13 residues. This CDR3 reads CASTNLRGALAFF. As DNA, the CDR3 is TGTGCCAGCACCAACCTCCGGGGGGCATTGGCTTTCTTT.

The CDR3 reads CASSALLTGKTNYGYTF. DNA of the CDR3: TGTGCCAGCAGCGCCTTACTTACAGGGAAAACTAACTATGGCTACACCTTC. The chain joins TRBV9 to TRBJ1-2, with a tentative D call TRBD1 (6 bases). Per germline, CDR1 SGDLS and CDR2 YYNGEE. The CDR3 covers 17 residues. V lost 3 bases to trimming and J lost 0 bases, with 18 bases between them. The full variable domain, completed using reference TRBV9 and TRBJ1-2, is DSGVTQTPKHLITATGQRVTLRCSPRSGDLSVYWYQQSLDQGLQFLIQYYNGEERAKGNILERFSAQQFPDLHSELNLSSLELGDSALYFCASSALLTGKTNYGYTFGSGTRLTVV.

J is TRBJ2-7 and V is TRBV28; 7 nucleotides line up with TRBD2. CDR1 MDHEN and CDR2 SYDVKM come from the germline V gene. Losses at the gene ends were 4 bases for V and 3 bases for J; bases not matched to a gene: 12. This CDR3 has 16 amino acids. The CDR3 region is CASSSWEGRDRYEQYF. CDR3 DNA: TGTGCCAGCAGTTCCTGGGAGGGTCGGGACCGCTACGAGCAGTACTTC. Supplemented by reference TRBV28 and TRBJ2-7, the full variable domain reads DVKVTQSSRYLVKRTGEKVFLECVQDMDHENMFWYRQDPGLGLRLIYFSYDVKMKEKGDIPEGYSVSREKKERFSLILESASTNQTSMYLCASSSWEGRDRYEQYFGPGTRLTVT.

The rearrangement joins TRBV5-1 to TRBJ2-7; the D gene is possibly TRBD1 (5 bases). CDR3 length: 15 amino acids. V lost 3 bases and J lost 3, with 16 bases in between. The germline CDR1 and CDR2 sequences are SGHRS and YFSETQ. The CDR3 nucleotides are TGCGCCAGCAGCTCCGACGTTACAGGATTCTACGAGCAGTACTTC. This gives the protein CASSSDVTGFYEQYF.

The V and J genes are TRBV7-2 and TRBJ1-1; D uncertain. Germline CDR1 SGHTA, CDR2 FQGNSA. The CDR3 length is 16 residues. V lost 1 base and J 0 bases, leaving 12 bases between the germline ends. DNA of the CDR3: TGTGCCAGCAGCTTAGTCCCGGGTCCGATGAACACTGAAGCTTTCTTT. Translated: CASSLVPGPMNTEAFF.

This rearrangement joins TRBV28 to TRBJ1-5; 9 bases agree with TRBD1. Germline CDR1 is MDHEN and CDR2 is SYDVKM. J gave up 5 bases and V 7 bases, and 9 bases lay outside the gene matches. This CDR3 has 15 amino acids. CDR3 bases: TGTGCCAGCACCCCAGGGACAGGGTCGGATCAGCCCCAGCATTTT. This sequence encodes CASTPGTGSDQPQHF.

This clone was seen more than once but under ten times. The J gene is TRBJ1-2, the V gene TRBV12-5, with D unclear. V was cut by 6 bases and J by 4 bases, with 9 bases left in between. CDR1 is LGHNT and CDR2 is FRNRAP in the germline V gene. This CDR3 has 12 residues. DNA of the CDR3: TGTGCTAGTGGATCCAGTCTCTATGGCTACACCTTC. It specifies CASGSSLYGYTF.

This clone was recorded a few times. This chain links TRBV14 with TRBJ2-2; D is ambiguous. The length of the CDR3 is 14 residues. V was pared by 0 bases and J by 2 bases, with 4 bases between. Germline CDR1 is SGHDN and CDR2 is FVKESK. The CDR3 DNA is TGTGCCAGCAGCCAAGATTTAAACACCGGGGAGCTGTTTTTT. This gives the protein CASSQDLNTGELFF.

This chain links TRBV28 with TRBJ2-5; D not resolved. Between the trimmed V and J ends, which lost 6 bases and 5 bases, there was a span of 19 bases. Germline V gene lookup returns CDR1 MDHEN and CDR2 SYDVKM. CDR3 length: 15 residues. DNA of the CDR3: TGTGCCAGCAGCCTCGCCTCTTCAGGCCGGGAGACCCAGTACTTC. Translated, it gives CASSLASSGRETQYF.